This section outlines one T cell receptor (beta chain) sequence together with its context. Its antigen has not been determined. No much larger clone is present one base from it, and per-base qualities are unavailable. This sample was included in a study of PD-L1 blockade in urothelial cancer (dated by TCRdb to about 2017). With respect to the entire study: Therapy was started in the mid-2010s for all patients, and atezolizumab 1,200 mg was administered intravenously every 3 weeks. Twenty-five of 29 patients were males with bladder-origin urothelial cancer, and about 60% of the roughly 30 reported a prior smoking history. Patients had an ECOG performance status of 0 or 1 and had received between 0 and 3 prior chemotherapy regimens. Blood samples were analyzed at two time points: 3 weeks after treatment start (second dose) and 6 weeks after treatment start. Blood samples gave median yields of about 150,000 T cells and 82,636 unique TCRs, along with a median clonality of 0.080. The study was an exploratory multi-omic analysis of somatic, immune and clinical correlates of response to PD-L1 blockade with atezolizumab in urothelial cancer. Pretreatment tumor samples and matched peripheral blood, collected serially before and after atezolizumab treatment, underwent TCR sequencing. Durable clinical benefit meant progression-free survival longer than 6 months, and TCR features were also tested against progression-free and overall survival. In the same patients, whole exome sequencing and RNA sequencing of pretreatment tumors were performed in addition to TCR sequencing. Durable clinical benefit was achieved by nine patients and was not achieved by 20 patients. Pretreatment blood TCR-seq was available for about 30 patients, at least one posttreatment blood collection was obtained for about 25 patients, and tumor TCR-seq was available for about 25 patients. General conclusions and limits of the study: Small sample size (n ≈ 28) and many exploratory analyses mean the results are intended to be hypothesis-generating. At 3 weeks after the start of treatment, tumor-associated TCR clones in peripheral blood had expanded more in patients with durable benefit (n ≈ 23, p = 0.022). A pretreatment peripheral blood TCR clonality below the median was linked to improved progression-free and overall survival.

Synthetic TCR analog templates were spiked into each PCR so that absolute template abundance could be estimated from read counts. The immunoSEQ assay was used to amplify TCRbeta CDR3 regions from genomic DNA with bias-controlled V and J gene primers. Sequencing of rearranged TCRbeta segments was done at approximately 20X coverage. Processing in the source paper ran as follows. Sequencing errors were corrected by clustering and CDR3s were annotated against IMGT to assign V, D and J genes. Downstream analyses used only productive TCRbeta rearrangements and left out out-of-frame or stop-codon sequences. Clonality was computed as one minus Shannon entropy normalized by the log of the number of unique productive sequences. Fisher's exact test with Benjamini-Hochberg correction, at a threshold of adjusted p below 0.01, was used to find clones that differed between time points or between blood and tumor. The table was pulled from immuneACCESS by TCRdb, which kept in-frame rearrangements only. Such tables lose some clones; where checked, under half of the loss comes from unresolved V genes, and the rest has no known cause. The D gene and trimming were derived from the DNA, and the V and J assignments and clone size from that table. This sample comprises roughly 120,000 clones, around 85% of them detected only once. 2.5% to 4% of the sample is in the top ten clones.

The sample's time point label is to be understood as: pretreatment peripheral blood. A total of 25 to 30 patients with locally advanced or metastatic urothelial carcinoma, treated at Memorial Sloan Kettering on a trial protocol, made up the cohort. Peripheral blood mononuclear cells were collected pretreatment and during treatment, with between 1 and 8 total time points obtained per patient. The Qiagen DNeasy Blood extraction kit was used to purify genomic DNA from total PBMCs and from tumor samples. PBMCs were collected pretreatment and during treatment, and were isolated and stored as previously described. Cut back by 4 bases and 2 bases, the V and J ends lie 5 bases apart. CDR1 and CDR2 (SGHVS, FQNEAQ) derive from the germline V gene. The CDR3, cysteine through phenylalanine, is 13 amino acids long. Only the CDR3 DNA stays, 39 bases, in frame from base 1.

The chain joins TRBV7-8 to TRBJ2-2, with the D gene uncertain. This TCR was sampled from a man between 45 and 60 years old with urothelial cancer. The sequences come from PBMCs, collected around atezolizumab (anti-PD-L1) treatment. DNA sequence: TGTGCCAGCAGCTCCCTAAACACCGGGGAGCTGTTTTTT. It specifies CASSSLNTGELFF.